Listed here is a single TCR beta chain. Its antigen is still unknown. Amplification targeted TCR beta CDR3 regions from RNA transcripts. First-round RT-PCR with HTBI primers amplified the TCR CDR3 region. One entry per CDR3 protein, called by TCRdb with MiXCR from the multiplex PCR reads. The data show roughly 500,000 distinct CDR3 sequences, 20% to 25% seen once. This CDR3 spans 13 amino acids. Trimming stripped 2 bases from V and 4 bases from J, with 10 bases between. Germline assignment: CDR1 DFQATT and CDR2 SNEGSKA (reference sequence). This sample is drawn from a study of T cells in Graves' hyperthyroidism and ophthalmopathy. Overall study findings and caveats: Model output signaled ophthalmopathy a median 6.5 months ahead of onset.

Thyroid ultrasound and orbital computed tomography, with clinical symptoms and serum thyroxine and TRAb, informed diagnoses. Around 9.8 ml fresh peripheral blood yielded the PBMCs. The sample taken for sequencing was blood. This TCR was sampled from a woman in her 70s with Graves' ophthalmopathy. The rearrangement joins TRBV20-1 to TRBJ2-3; a weak D match, TRBD2 (5 bases). The CDR3 DNA follows: TGCAGTGCTAGACTAGCTGGGGCAGATACGCAGTATTTT. Its translation is CSARLAGADTQYF.